The sequence of this T cell receptor beta chain was determined in a study of identical twins. Study results and caveats: Cord blood beta clonotypes present at high abundance carried fewer insertions; no such pattern appeared in memory repertoires.

Notes on this clonotype: Its antigen is not identified.

Template switching added a universal primer binding site, and final cDNA carried unique molecular identifiers. TCRdb analysed the 5' RACE reads with MiXCR anew, one entry per CDR3 protein. The table has 350,000 to 600,000 distinct CDR3 sequences, 13% to 15% seen once. CDR3 length: 16 residues. The same specimen was also included in a second study, on yellow fever vaccine responses in identical twins.

The clonotype comes from a woman between 18 and 29 years old in good health. The rearrangement joins TRBV21-1 to TRBJ2-4; the table names TRBD2, a call not compared with the DNA. TRBV21-1 is given as a pseudogene. The specimen sequenced was CD4+ T cells sorted from blood. In nucleotides, the CDR3 is TGTGCCAGGTCCGAGGCAGGGGAGGGGTGTGGAAACATTCAGTACTTC. Amino acids: CARSEAGEGCGNIQYF.